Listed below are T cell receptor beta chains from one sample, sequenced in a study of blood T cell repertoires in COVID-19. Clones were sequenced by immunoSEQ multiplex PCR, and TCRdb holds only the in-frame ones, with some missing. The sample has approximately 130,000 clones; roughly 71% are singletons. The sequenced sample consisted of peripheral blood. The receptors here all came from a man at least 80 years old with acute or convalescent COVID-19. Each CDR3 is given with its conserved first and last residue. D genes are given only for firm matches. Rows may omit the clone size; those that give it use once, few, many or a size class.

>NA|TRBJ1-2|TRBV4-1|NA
CASSQEQGGYGYTF
TGCGCCAGCAGCCAAGAACAGGGCGGCTATGGCTACACCTTC
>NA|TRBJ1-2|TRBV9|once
CASSPKEGGNYGYTF
TGTGCCAGCAGCCCGAAGGAGGGTGGGAACTATGGCTACACCTTC
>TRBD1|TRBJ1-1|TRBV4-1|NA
CASTFDRDRLNTEAFF
TGCGCCAGCACCTTTGACAGGGACAGGTTGAACACTGAAGCTTTCTTT
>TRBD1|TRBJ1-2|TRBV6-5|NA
CASRSTGGYGYTF
TGTGCCAGCAGATCGACAGGGGGCTATGGCTACACCTTC
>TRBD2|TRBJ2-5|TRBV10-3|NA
CASGLAGQETQYF
TGTGCCAGTGGACTAGCGGGTCAAGAGACCCAGTACTTC
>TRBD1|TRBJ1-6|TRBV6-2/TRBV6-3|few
CASSFIDRDSYNSPLHF
TGTGCCAGCAGTTTTATCGACAGGGACTCCTATAATTCACCCCTCCACTTT
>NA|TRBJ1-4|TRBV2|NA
CASSEARTPEKLFF
TGTGCCAGCAGTGAAGCAAGGACACCAGAAAAACTGTTTTTT
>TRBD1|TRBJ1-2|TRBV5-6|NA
CASSPDRDYGYTF
TGTGCCAGCAGCCCGGACAGGGACTATGGCTACACCTTC
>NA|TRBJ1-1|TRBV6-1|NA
CASSEVGDTEAFF
TGTGCCAGCAGTGAAGTAGGAGATACCGAAGCTTTCTTT
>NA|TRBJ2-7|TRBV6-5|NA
CASTTTDSYEQYF
TGTGCCAGCACCACGACAGACTCCTACGAGCAGTACTTC
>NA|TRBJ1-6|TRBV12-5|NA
CASGSEDNSPLHF
TGTGCTAGTGGGTCAGAGGATAATTCACCCCTCCACTTT
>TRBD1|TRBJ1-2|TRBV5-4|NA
CASSPERGQGYGYTF
TGTGCCAGCAGCCCAGAGAGGGGGCAGGGCTATGGCTACACCTTC
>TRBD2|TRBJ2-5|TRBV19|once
CASMISGTSGGETQYF
TGTGCCAGTATGATTTCCGGGACTAGCGGGGGTGAGACCCAGTACTTC
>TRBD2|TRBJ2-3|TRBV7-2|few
CASSLVLAADTQYF
TGTGCCAGCAGCTTAGTGCTAGCGGCAGATACGCAGTATTTT
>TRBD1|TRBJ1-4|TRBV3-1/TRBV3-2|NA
CASSLNRGRSEKLFF
TGTGCCAGCAGCCTGAACAGGGGGCGAAGCGAAAAACTGTTTTTT
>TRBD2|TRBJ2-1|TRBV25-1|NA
CASNKLAGTNEQFF
TGTGCCAGCAATAAACTAGCGGGGACGAATGAGCAGTTCTTC
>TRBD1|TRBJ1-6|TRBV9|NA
CASTPGTAINSPLHF
TGTGCCAGCACCCCCGGGACAGCTATTAATTCACCCCTCCACTTT
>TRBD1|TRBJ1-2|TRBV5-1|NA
CASSLGQGGLLYGYTF
TGCGCCAGCAGCTTGGGACAGGGGGGTTTGTTATATGGCTACACCTTC
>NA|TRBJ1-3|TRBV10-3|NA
CAISEFTGSSNTIYF
TGTGCCATCAGTGAGTTTACAGGGTCTTCCAACACCATATATTTT
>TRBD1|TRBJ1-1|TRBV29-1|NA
CSVDGTANTEAFF
TGCAGCGTGGACGGGACAGCCAACACTGAAGCTTTCTTT
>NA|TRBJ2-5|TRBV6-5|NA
CASKGTQGGETQYF
TGTGCCAGCAAGGGGACACAGGGAGGGGAGACCCAGTACTTC
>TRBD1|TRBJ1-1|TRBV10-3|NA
CAISSRGVITEAFF
TGTGCCATCAGCTCCAGGGGGGTGATCACTGAAGCTTTCTTT
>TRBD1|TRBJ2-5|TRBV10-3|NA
CAISEGGLETQYF
TGTGCCATCAGTGAAGGGGGCTTGGAGACCCAGTACTTC
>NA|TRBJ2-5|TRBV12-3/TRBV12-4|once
CASSLGQKETQYF
TGTGCCAGCAGTTTGGGACAAAAGGAGACCCAGTACTTC
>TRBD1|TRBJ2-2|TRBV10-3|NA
CAISDSPGTGIKAGELFF
TGTGCCATCAGTGACTCCCCCGGGACAGGGATCAAGGCCGGGGAGCTGTTTTTT
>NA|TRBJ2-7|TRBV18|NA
CASSPPRARYEQYF
TGTGCCAGCTCACCACCACGAGCACGTTACGAGCAGTACTTC
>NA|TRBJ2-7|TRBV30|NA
CAWSLESYEQYF
TGTGCCTGGAGTTTGGAGTCCTACGAGCAGTACTTC
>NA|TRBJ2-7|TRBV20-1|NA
CSAFHNEQYF
TGCAGTGCCTTCCACAACGAGCAGTACTTC